This TCR beta chain appears in the sequencing data of a study of CD8 T cells in ankylosing spondylitis. A remark on this clonotype: Its matching antigen is unknown.

The CDR3 contains 14 residues. V lost 7 bases to trimming and J lost 4 bases, with 16 bases between them. The germline V gene encodes CDR1 LNHNV and CDR2 YYDKDF (reference sequence). Notes on the study in general: In ankylosing spondylitis blood, a motif of fewer than 10 highly homologous TCR beta variants appeared characteristic. Within matched ankylosing spondylitis synovial fluid, disease-linked clones were reportedly significantly enriched.

The TCR beta libraries were generated through quantitative 5'-RACE incorporating molecular barcodes. TCRdb fed the 5' RACE reads into MiXCR, producing one record per CDR3 protein. The table records 450,000 or so distinct CDR3 sequences, about 25% of them present only once. The chain employs TRBV15 and TRBJ2-5; D tentatively fits TRBD1 or TRBD2 (6 bases each). The clonotype was recovered from a male donor with ankylosing spondylitis. Material: blood, either unsorted or a sorted T cell fraction (not recorded which). CDR3 nucleotide sequence: TGTGCCACCATGGGGGGCCCGAGGGGAGAGACCCAGTACTTC. This gives the protein CATMGGPRGETQYF.